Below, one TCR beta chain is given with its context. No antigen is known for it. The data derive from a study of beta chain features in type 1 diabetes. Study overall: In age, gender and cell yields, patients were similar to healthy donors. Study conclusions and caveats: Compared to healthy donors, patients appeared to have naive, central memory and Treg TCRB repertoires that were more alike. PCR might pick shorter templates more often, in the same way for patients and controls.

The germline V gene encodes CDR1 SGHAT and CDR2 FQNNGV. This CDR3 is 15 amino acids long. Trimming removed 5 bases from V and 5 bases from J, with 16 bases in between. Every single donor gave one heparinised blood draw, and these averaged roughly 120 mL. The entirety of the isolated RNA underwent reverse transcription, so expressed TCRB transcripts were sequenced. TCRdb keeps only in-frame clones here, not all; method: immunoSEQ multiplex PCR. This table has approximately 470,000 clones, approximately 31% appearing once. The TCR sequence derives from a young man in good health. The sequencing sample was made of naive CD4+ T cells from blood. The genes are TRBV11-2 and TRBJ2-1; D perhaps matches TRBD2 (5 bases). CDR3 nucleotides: TGTGCCAGCAGCCTGATGACAATCGGGGACAATGAGCAGTTCTTC. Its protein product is CASSLMTIGDNEQFF. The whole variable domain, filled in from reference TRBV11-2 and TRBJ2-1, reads EAGVAQSPRYKIIEKRQSVAFWCNPISGHATLYWYQQILGQGPKLLIQFQNNGVVDDSQLPKDRFSAERLKGVDSTLKIQPAKLEDSAVYLCASSLMTIGDNEQFFGPGTRLTVL.